The subject of this entry is one T cell receptor (beta chain). Its antigen is not yet known. The sample holds no much larger clone one base away, and base qualities are not on file. The germline V gene (reference sequence) supplies CDR1 LNHDA and CDR2 SQIVND. From the cysteine through the phenylalanine, the CDR3 covers 14 amino acids. Of the read, only the CDR3 DNA is kept; its 42 bases are in frame from base 1. Between the V and J ends, shortened by 4 bases and 3 bases respectively, the junction contains 12 bases. Library preparation employed PCR. The run used an Illumina HiSeq 2500. Molecular barcoding was employed in the preparation of TCR libraries, with unique molecular identifiers being used to normalize TCRbeta repertoire quantification. In-frame beta chains were kept once TCRdb had trimmed the public reads at Q25 with fastp and called clones with MiXCR. Rows are combined by CDR3 protein, so each entry shows the most common genes and DNA. The sample table shows 450,000 to 550,000 distinct CDR3 sequences, and roughly 11% are seen once. Around 13% of the sample goes to the ten largest clones.

This sample is drawn from a study of T-cell reconstitution after alpha-beta-depleted transplantation in children (dated by TCRdb to about 2016). Broadly, across the study: Using TCR repertoire profiling, the study followed T-cell immune reconstitution in a quantitative way in children after TCRalphabeta/CD19-depleted allogeneic hematopoietic cell transplantation.

Sample treatment or condition, as interpreted from the label and publication: allogeneic hematopoietic cell transplantation with graft depleted of TCRalphabeta T cells and CD19 B cells. TCRalphabeta/CD19-depleted allogeneic hematopoietic cell grafts were given to the transplant recipients, all of whom were children. General findings and caveats noted by the study authors: The high TCRbeta diversity at day 60 in some patients was ascribed to recipient T cells and intrathymic progenitors that had survived conditioning. About two months after transplant, the apparently early recovery of alphabetaT-cell counts reportedly depended on just several hundred clones that had expanded rapidly and came from non-depleted graft cells. The frequencies of hyperexpanded clones fell over the following months, and after one year, T-cell counts and TCRbeta diversity were mostly attributed to newly produced T cells.

The specimen was PBMCs, mostly from graft donor cells, collected 180 days after TCRalphabeta/CD19-depleted stem cell transplant. The rearrangement joined TRBV19 to TRBJ1-1, with TRBD1 as a weak D call on 5 bases. The receptor comes from a female patient between 2 and 10 years old who had a stem cell transplant for aplastic anemia, so the T cells may come from the graft donor. The sequenced DNA is TGTGCCAGTAGTACGCGGCCCAGGGACACTGAAGCTTTCTTT. This codes for CASSTRPRDTEAFF. Supplemented by the reference TRBV19 and TRBJ1-1 proteins around the CDR3, the complete variable domain is DGGITQSPKYLFRKEGQNVTLSCEQNLNHDAMYWYRQDPGQGLRLIYYSQIVNDFQKGDIAEGYSVSREKKESFPLTVTSAQKNPTAFYLCASSTRPRDTEAFFGQGTRLTVV.